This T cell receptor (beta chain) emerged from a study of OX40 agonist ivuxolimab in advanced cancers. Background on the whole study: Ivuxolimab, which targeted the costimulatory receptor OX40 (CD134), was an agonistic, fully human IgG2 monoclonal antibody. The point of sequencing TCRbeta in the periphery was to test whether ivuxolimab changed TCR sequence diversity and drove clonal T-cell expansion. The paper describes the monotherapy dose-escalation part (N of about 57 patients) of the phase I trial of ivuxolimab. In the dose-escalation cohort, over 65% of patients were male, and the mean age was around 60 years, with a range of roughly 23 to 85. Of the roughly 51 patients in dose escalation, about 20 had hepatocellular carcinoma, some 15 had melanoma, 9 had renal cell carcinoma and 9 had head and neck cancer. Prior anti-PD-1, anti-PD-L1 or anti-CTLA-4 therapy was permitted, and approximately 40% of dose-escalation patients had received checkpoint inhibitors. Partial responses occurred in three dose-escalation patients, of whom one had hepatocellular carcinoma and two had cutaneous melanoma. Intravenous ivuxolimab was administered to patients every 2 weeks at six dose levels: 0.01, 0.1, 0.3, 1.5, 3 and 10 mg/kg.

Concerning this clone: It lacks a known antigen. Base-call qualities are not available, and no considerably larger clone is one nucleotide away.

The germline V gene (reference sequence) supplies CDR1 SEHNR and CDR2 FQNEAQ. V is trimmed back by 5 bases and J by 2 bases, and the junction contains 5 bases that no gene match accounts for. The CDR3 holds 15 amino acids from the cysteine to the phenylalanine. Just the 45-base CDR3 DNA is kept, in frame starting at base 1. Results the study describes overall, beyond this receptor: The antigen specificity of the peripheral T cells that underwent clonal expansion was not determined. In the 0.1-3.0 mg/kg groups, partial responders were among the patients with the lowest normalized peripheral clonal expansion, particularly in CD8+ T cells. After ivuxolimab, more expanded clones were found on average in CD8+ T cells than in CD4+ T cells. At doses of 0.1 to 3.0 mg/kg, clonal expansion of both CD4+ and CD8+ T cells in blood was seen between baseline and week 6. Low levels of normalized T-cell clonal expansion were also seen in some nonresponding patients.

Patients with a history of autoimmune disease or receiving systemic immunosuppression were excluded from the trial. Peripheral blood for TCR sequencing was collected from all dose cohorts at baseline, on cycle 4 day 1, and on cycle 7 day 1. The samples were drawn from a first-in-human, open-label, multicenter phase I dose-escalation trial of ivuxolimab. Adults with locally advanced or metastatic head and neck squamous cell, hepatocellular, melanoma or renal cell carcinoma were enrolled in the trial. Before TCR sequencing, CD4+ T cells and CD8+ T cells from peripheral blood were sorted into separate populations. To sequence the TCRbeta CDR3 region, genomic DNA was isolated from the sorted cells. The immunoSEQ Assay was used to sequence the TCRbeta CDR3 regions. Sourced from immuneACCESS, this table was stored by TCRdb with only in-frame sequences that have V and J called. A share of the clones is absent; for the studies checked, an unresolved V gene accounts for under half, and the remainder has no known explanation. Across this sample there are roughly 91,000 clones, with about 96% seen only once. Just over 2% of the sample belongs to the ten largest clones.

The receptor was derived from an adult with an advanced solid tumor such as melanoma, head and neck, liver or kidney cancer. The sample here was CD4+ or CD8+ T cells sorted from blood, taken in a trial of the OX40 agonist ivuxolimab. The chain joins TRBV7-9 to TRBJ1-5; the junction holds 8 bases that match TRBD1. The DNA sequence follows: TGTGCCAGCAGCCGGACAGGGTACGGCAATCAGCCCCAGCATTTT. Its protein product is CASSRTGYGNQPQHF. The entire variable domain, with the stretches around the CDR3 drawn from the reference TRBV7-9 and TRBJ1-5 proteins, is DTGVSQNPRHKITKRGQNVTFRCDPISEHNRLYWYRQTLGQGPEFLTYFQNEAQLEKSRLLSDRFSAERPKGSFSTLEIQRTEQGDSAMYLCASSRTGYGNQPQHFGDGTRLSIL.